Sequencing of this TCR beta chain was carried out in a study of cytomegalovirus exposure and HLA in healthy donors. The PCR made use of 60 Vbeta and 13 Jbeta primers. Sequenced by immunoSEQ multiplex PCR; TCRdb stores in-frame clones only, minus some. The table includes approximately 100,000 clones, roughly three fifths detected once. Whole-study findings and limits: Later on, a genetic analysis was performed. It linked a missense variant in DCLRE1C with V- and J-gene trimming of TCR beta. The majority of TCR sequences were rare, yet some public TCRs appeared in many donors.

Concerning this clone: Its antigen is as yet unknown.

This CDR3 region has 15 residues. The V and J ends lost 0 bases and 2 bases respectively, with 10 bases between them. From germline, CDR1 is SGDLS and CDR2 YYNGEE. The sample consisted of PBMCs. The TCR originated in a man aged 30-40 years in good health and CMV-seropositive. The rearrangement uses TRBV9 and TRBJ2-3; unclear D gene. The CDR3: CASSVGASLTDTQYF. The CDR3 region has the DNA TGTGCCAGCAGCGTAGGCGCCTCCCTCACAGATACGCAGTATTTT.